These T cell receptor beta chains were read from a single sample in a study of blood T cells in healthy people across ages. Each CDR3 protein is one row after TCRdb ran MiXCR on the 5' RACE reads. The sample lists approximately 350,000 distinct CDR3 sequences; approximately 51% were seen once. The sample was blood. These receptors were collected from a man in his 60s in good health. CDR3s include the opening cysteine and the closing phenylalanine or tryptophan. D genes are given only for firm matches. A clone size is listed for some rows: how often the clone was seen (once, few, many), or a class if it is expanded.

v_call	d_call	clone_size	j_call	cdr3_aa	cdr3_nt
TRBV6-2/TRBV6-3	.	.	TRBJ1-2	CASSNPATYGYTF	TGTGCCAGCAGTAATCCCGCGACCTATGGCTACACCTTC
TRBV20-1	TRBD2	.	TRBJ2-1	CSAPRTSGSTYNEQFF	TGCAGTGCTCCGAGAACTAGCGGGAGCACCTACAATGAGCAGTTCTTC
TRBV28	.	.	TRBJ2-7	CASSSPVKCEQYF	TGTGCCAGCAGTTCACCCGTGAAGTGCGAGCAGTACTTC
TRBV2	.	.	TRBJ1-2	CASGGNYGYTF	TGTGCCAGCGGGGGGAACTATGGCTACACCTTC
TRBV20-1	.	few	TRBJ2-5	CSANTGTQETQYF	TGCAGTGCTAATACCGGGACGCAAGAGACCCAGTACTTC
TRBV3-1	.	.	TRBJ2-3	CASSQGISTDTQYF	TGTGCCAGCAGCCAAGGAATTAGCACAGATACGCAGTATTTT
TRBV10-3	.	.	TRBJ2-6	CAISAGAGANVLTF	TGTGCTATCAGTGCAGGGGCTGGGGCCAACGTCCTGACTTTC
TRBV4-2	.	many	TRBJ1-2	CASSQERQPNYGYTF	TGTGCCAGCAGCCAGGAAAGACAGCCAAACTATGGCTACACCTTC
TRBV3-1	TRBD2	.	TRBJ2-1	CASSLLAGGQFF	TGTGCCAGCAGCCTCCTAGCGGGAGGGCAGTTCTTC
TRBV19	.	.	TRBJ1-6	CASRATGGNNSPLHF	TGTGCCAGTAGAGCCACAGGCGGGAATAATTCACCCCTCCACTTT
TRBV28	.	.	TRBJ1-2	CAILGLPGGGYTF	TGTGCCATCCTCGGGCTCCCCGGCGGGGGCTACACCTTC
TRBV9	.	.	TRBJ2-7	CASSRDLPYEQYF	TGTGCCAGCAGCAGGGACCTTCCCTACGAGCAGTACTTC
TRBV4-3	.	.	TRBJ2-5	CASSQAEQETQYF	TGCGCCAGCAGCCAAGCGGAACAAGAGACCCAGTACTTC
TRBV11-3	TRBD2	.	TRBJ2-1	CASSLVAGGPKNEQFF	TGTGCCAGCAGCTTAGTTGCGGGAGGGCCGAAGAATGAGCAGTTCTTC
TRBV7-8	TRBD2	many	TRBJ2-7	CASRNSGATSYEQYF	TGTGCCAGCAGAAATAGCGGGGCCACCTCCTACGAGCAGTACTTC
TRBV4-1	TRBD1	.	TRBJ2-1	CASSQDRGPNYNSYNEQFF	TGCGCCAGCAGCCAAGACAGGGGGCCGAATTATAACTCCTACAATGAGCAGTTCTTC
TRBV18	TRBD1	few	TRBJ2-7	CASSRDRDYEQYF	TGTGCCAGCTCACGGGACAGGGATTACGAGCAGTACTTC
TRBV7-2	TRBD2	few	TRBJ2-1	CASSLRTSGMFF	TGTGCCAGCAGCTTAAGAACTAGCGGGATGTTCTTC
TRBV7-2	.	.	TRBJ2-5	CASSSTWETQYF	TGTGCCAGCAGCTCTACCTGGGAGACCCAGTACTTC
TRBV6-2/TRBV6-3	TRBD2	.	TRBJ2-1	CASSFRRLAGHEQFF	TGTGCCAGCAGTTTCCGCCGACTAGCGGGACATGAGCAGTTCTTC
TRBV20-1	.	.	TRBJ2-5	CSASARAAETQYF	TGCAGTGCTAGCGCCAGGGCGGCGGAGACCCAGTACTTC
TRBV7-3	.	many	TRBJ2-3	CARGTYTDTQYF	TGTGCCCGAGGGACCTACACAGATACGCAGTATTTT
TRBV7-2	.	few	TRBJ2-2	CASSPGVRALFF	TGTGCCAGCAGCCCTGGGGTCAGGGCGTTGTTTTTT
TRBV7-8	.	.	TRBJ2-5	CASSLAQGRGETQYF	TGTGCCAGCAGCTTAGCGCAGGGAAGGGGAGAGACCCAGTACTTC
TRBV5-1	TRBD2	.	TRBJ2-4	CATSGLEQPKNIQYF	TGCGCCACCTCGGGACTAGAACAACCCAAAAACATTCAGTACTTC
TRBV7-3	.	.	TRBJ2-2	CASSFGPTGELFF	TGTGCCAGCAGCTTTGGACCCACCGGGGAGCTGTTTTTT
TRBV7-2	.	.	TRBJ2-3	CASSRRLGTDTQYF	TGTGCCAGCAGCCGTCGACTTGGAACGGATACGCAGTATTTT
TRBV6-1	.	.	TRBJ1-5	CASSTLTAGGNQPQHF	TGTGCCAGCAGTACACTCACCGCCGGAGGAAATCAGCCCCAGCATTTT
TRBV11-2	.	.	TRBJ2-4	CASSLADIAKNIQYF	TGTGCCAGCAGCTTAGCAGACATAGCCAAAAACATTCAGTACTTC
TRBV5-1	.	.	TRBJ2-7	CASSLGRGPEQYF	TGCGCCAGCAGCTTGGGACGGGGCCCCGAGCAGTACTTC
TRBV30	.	.	TRBJ2-7	CAWRRPGTVSYEQYF	TGTGCCTGGAGAAGGCCCGGGACGGTCTCCTACGAGCAGTACTTC
TRBV7-6	.	few	TRBJ2-7	CASSADRYEQYF	TGTGCCAGCAGCGCGGATCGATACGAGCAGTACTTC